This TCR beta chain was captured in a study of blood T cell repertoires in COVID-19. Study overall: There were acute and convalescent COVID-19 samples, and they came from the United States, Italy and Spain. From T cells, B-cell-depleted T cells, or PBMCs came the material, which was cDNA or gDNA.

This clone was detected only a few times. Authors' data handling: Using reference gene primer amplification, nucleated cell counts were estimated. TCRdb's copy holds only in-frame clones and misses some; the assay was immunoSEQ multiplex PCR. Clone size and the V and J calls come from that table; the DNA yielded D and trimming. The data show 25,000 or so clones, around 81% seen once. Between the trimmed V and J ends, which lost 2 bases and 11 bases, there was a span of 12 bases. Per germline, CDR1 LNHDA and CDR2 SQIVND (reference sequence). The CDR3 is 12 amino acids. This chain connects TRBV19 to TRBJ1-1; D perhaps matches TRBD1 (5 bases). Input material: peripheral blood. The sequence came from a man aged 70 or older with acute or convalescent COVID-19. CDR3: CASSISGLKAFF. The CDR3 DNA follows: TGTGCCAGTAGTATATCGGGACTCAAGGCTTTCTTT. Looking up the rest from reference TRBV19 and TRBJ1-1 gives the full variable domain: DGGITQSPKYLFRKEGQNVTLSCEQNLNHDAMYWYRQDPGQGLRLIYYSQIVNDFQKGDIAEGYSVSREKKESFPLTVTSAQKNPTAFYLCASSISGLKAFFGQGTRLTVV.